One and the same sample provided the 6 T cell receptor beta chains below, sequenced in a study of blood T cell repertoires in COVID-19. The data were produced by immunoSEQ multiplex PCR, yet TCRdb's version contains in-frame clones alone and is incomplete. Among roughly 230,000 clones listed, around 81% were seen once. Sample: peripheral blood. The source is a man over 45 with active or convalescent COVID-19.

J is TRBJ1-5 and V is TRBV28, with TRBD1 matching 7 bases. There are 15 residues in the CDR3. The germline V gene has CDR1 MDHEN and CDR2 SYDVKM. With 5 bases clipped from V and 4 bases from J, the junction kept 8 bases outside the gene matches. The CDR3 sequence: CASSPPAGGNQPQHF. As DNA, the CDR3 is TGTGCCAGCAGTCCCCCAGCAGGGGGAAATCAGCCCCAGCATTTT.

Note on this clone: This sample also contains other DNA sequences that code for the same CDR3. The genes are TRBV3-1 (or the pseudogene TRBV3-2) and TRBJ2-2, with D uncertain. With 1 base removed from V and 2 bases from J, the gap between germline ends came to 5 bases. The CDR3 extends over 14 amino acids. Germline-derived CDR1 and CDR2 are LGHDT and YNNKEL (reference sequence). The DNA for the CDR3 is TGTGCCAGCAGCCAAGGTCCTAACACCGGGGAGCTGTTTTTT. The encoded protein is CASSQGPNTGELFF.

This chain connects TRBV2 to TRBJ1-2; perhaps TRBD1 as D (6 bases). Germline loops: CDR1 SNHLY, CDR2 FYNNEI. This CDR3 spans 14 amino acids. V was shortened by 4 bases and J by 1 base, with 10 bases between the two germline ends. The CDR3 coding sequence is TGTGCCAGCAGTGTGGCAGGGGATAACTATGGCTACACCTTC. Encoded protein: CASSVAGDNYGYTF.

This rearrangement joins TRBV9 to TRBJ1-4; weak D call: TRBD1 (6 bases). Trimming removed 4 bases from V and 3 bases from J, with 13 bases in between. CDR1 and CDR2 (germline): SGDLS, YYNGEE. The CDR3 is made up of 15 amino acids. CDR3 nucleotides: TGTGCCAGCAGCCCCTCGGGACACGCTAATGAAAAACTGTTTTTT. Its protein is CASSPSGHANEKLFF.

The rearrangement joins TRBV5-5 to TRBJ2-7, with D hard to call. Germline V lookup: CDR1 SGHKS, CDR2 YYEKEE (reference sequence). Trimming took 4 bases from V and 5 from J, leaving 13 bases between them. This CDR3 region has 13 residues. CDR3 DNA: TGTGCCAGCAGCCCACTACCCAACCACGAGCAGTACTTC. Its translation: CASSPLPNHEQYF.

This clone was recorded only once. The chain recombines TRBV5-3 with TRBJ1-5, with 7 bases lining up with TRBD1. TRBV5-3 is identified as an open reading frame with a role that is uncertain. V lost 4 bases, J lost 0 bases, and 10 bases stayed unmatched. The CDR3 is made up of 17 amino acids. CDR3 residues: CARSIPDRAYSNQPQHF. In DNA, the CDR3 is TGTGCCAGAAGCATCCCCGACAGGGCTTATAGCAATCAGCCCCAGCATTTT.